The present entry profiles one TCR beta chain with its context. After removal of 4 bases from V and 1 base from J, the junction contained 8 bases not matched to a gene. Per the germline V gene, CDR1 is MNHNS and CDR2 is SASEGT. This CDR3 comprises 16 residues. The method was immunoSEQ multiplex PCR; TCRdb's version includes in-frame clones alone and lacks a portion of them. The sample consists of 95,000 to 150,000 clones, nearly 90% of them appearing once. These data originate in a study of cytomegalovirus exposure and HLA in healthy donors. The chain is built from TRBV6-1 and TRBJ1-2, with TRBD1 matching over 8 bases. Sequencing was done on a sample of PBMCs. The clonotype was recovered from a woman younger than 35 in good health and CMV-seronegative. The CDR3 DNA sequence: TGTGCCAGCAGTGCCTGGACAGGGCGGAGTAACTATGGCTACACCTTC. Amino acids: CASSAWTGRSNYGYTF.